This T cell receptor (beta chain) stems from a study of blood T cell repertoires in COVID-19 (dated by TCRdb to about 2020). Notes on the research overall: Collaborator samples came from the United States, Italy and Spain and covered acute and convalescent phases of COVID-19. The material from the prospective study consisted of cDNA or gDNA derived from T cells, B-cell-depleted T cells, or PBMCs. The dataset comprised deeply sampled blood TCRbeta repertoires from subjects exposed to, actively infected with, or recovered from COVID-19. A freely available public database, intended as a resource for researchers studying the immune response to SARS-CoV-2, is where the repertoires were released. Samples came from the ongoing ImmuneRACE study (first 160 participants) plus 1,254 subjects from 6 global collaborators. Sample metadata almost always included a de-identified subject ID, COVID-19 status, age in years and sex. Where available, HLA class I and class II types were taken from metadata supplied by the sample provider and were not determined by assay-based typing.

At one collaborating source in Seattle, patients were enrolled during active infection and were followed longitudinally through the course of disease. Whole blood was collected in K2EDTA tubes by collaborating institutions according to the institutions' own protocols. For TCRbeta analysis, collaborators shipped samples in one of three forms: frozen whole blood, isolated PBMCs, or DNA extracted from either of those sample types. General conclusions and limits of the study: The quantity of clinical and demographic metadata differed by source and by participant and was supplied without curation.

Of note for this clone: The antigen it binds to is not known. Base quality data are lacking; no much larger clone is found one base away.

TCRbeta CDR3 regions were amplified from genomic DNA by means of the immunoSEQ Assay, a bias-controlled multiplex PCR. On the study's bioinformatics: Within the assay, amplification of reference gene primers was used to estimate how many nucleated cells each sample contained. Sequence reads were collapsed and filtered to measure the absolute abundance of every unique TCRbeta CDR3 rearrangement. Productive Simpson clonality was computed per sample as the square root of Simpson's diversity index over productive rearrangements. TCRdb took this table from immuneACCESS and kept in-frame rearrangements with V and J called. Such tables lack part of the clones; where checked against another copy, unresolved V genes explain under half of the gap, and the rest is unexplained. The V and J calls and the clone size are those of that table, but D and trimming were determined from the DNA. The sample yields under 200,000 clones; around 86% were counted once. Of the sample, around 0.5% is held by the ten largest clones.

Relative to germline, V is 4 bases shorter and J is 5 bases shorter, with 11 bases between their ends. From its cysteine to its phenylalanine, the CDR3 spans 13 amino acids. CDR3 DNA only is kept here, 39 bases in frame from base 1. Reading the germline V gene gives CDR1 SNHLY and CDR2 FYNNEI. The receptor's source is a man aged 55 to 70 with COVID-19, enrolled during active disease. Sequenced input: peripheral blood. The rearranged chain carries TRBV2 and TRBJ1-2; TRBD1 is a weak D gene call, 6 bases matching. The DNA sequence is given as TGTGCCAGCAGTGCTGGGAGGGGGTATGGCTACACCTTC. The encoded protein is CASSAGRGYGYTF.